Listed here are 29 T cell receptor beta chains from one sample, sequenced in a study of radiation and T cells in renal cell carcinoma. Described time point: baseline pretreatment blood. Treatment in this sample: 15 Gy SBRT to primary tumor, nephrectomy 4 weeks later. Here immunoSEQ multiplex PCR was the method, and the copy in TCRdb shows in-frame clones only, minus some. This sample has more than 95,000 clones; approximately 78% occur once, and the top ten carry around 3%. Sequenced here: blood, sampled from a patient whose treatment included radiotherapy and nephrectomy. All receptors come from a woman aged 55-75 years with renal cell carcinoma.

The chain joins TRBV7-9 to TRBJ2-1; 7 positions agree with TRBD1. CDR1 SEHNR and CDR2 FQNEAQ come from the germline V gene (reference sequence). V lost 2 bases to trimming and J lost 7 bases; unmatched junction nucleotides: 8. CDR3 length: 15 amino acids. This chain's CDR3 is CASSLNQGVYNEQFF. CDR3 nucleotide sequence: TGTGCCAGCAGCTTAAATCAGGGGGTGTATAATGAGCAGTTCTTC.

In nucleotides, the CDR3 is TGTGCCAGCAGTTACGGTGGACCGGGTGAAAAACTGTTTTTT. As protein: CASSYGGPGEKLFF. J is TRBJ1-4 and V is TRBV6-6; no firm D call. In germline, CDR1 is MNHNY, CDR2 SVGAGI (reference sequence). V was cut by 2 bases and J by 7 bases, with 11 bases left in between. The CDR3 contains 14 residues.

The CDR3 DNA reads TGTGCCTGGAGTTCAGGGGACCCAACGGCGGAGCAGTACTTC. Translation: CAWSSGDPTAEQYF. This chain connects TRBV30 to TRBJ2-7; TRBD1 is a possible D gene (6 bases). V lost 2 bases, J lost 7 bases, and 18 bases lay in between. This CDR3 region has 14 residues. CDR1 is GTSNPN, CDR2 SVGIG, per germline (reference sequence).

The rearrangement links TRBV15 to TRBJ2-1; D is unresolved. The CDR3 contains 15 residues. Trimming left V 4 bases short and J 0 bases short, with 10 bases between. Germline lookup yields CDR1 LNHNV and CDR2 YYDKDF (reference sequence). In DNA, the CDR3 is TGTGCCACCAGCACACGGTCAGCCTCCTACAATGAGCAGTTCTTC. Its translation: CATSTRSASYNEQFF.

This chain uses TRBV19 with TRBJ1-5; no clear D gene. Germline V gene lookup returns CDR1 LNHDA and CDR2 SQIVND (reference sequence). With 5 bases removed from V and 2 bases from J, the gap between germline ends came to 13 bases. The CDR3 extends over 15 amino acids. The DNA for the CDR3 is TGTGCCAGTAGTGATAGGGAGTGGCGCAATCAGCCCCAGCATTTT. It translates to CASSDREWRNQPQHF.

The J gene is TRBJ1-1, the V gene TRBV19; 9 bases fit TRBD1. CDR1 is LNHDA, CDR2 SQIVND, per germline (reference sequence). Losses at the gene ends were 4 bases for V and 11 bases for J; bases not matched to a gene: 11. There are 14 residues in the CDR3. The CDR3 DNA reads as TGTGCCAGTAGTACCGGGACAGGGCGGGCAATTGCTTTCTTT. Translated: CASSTGTGRAIAFF.

The chain has TRBV14 and TRBJ2-5, with D uncertain. Deletions cut 4 bases from V and 4 bases from J, with 13 bases between. Germline V lookup: CDR1 SGHDN, CDR2 FVKESK. CDR3 length: 14 residues. The DNA for the CDR3 is TGTGCCAGCAGCCCATCGAGGTGGAGAGAGACCCAGTACTTC. The encoded protein is CASSPSRWRETQYF. The full variable domain, with the rest looked up from reference TRBV14 and TRBJ2-5, is EAGVTQFPSHSVIEKGQTVTLRCDPISGHDNLYWYRRVMGKEIKFLLHFVKESKQDESGMPNNRFLAERTGGTYSTLKVQPAELEDSGVYFCASSPSRWRETQYFGPGTRLLVL.

This clone was seen only a few times. The V and J genes are TRBV30 and TRBJ1-5; D is unresolved. This CDR3 comprises 12 residues. CDR1 and CDR2 from the germline V gene are GTSNPN and SVGIG (reference sequence). V gave up 1 base and J gave up 4 bases, with 5 bases separating them. CDR3 nucleotide sequence: TGTGCCTGGAGTGGGGTAAATCAGCCCCAGCATTTT. It is translated as CAWSGVNQPQHF.

The CDR3 sequence: CASSGGQPGYGYTF. CDR3 nucleotide sequence: TGTGCCAGCAGTGGGGGACAGCCGGGCTATGGCTACACCTTC. The chain combines TRBV6-1 with TRBJ1-2, with 7 bases matching TRBD1. J gave up 4 bases and V 4 bases, and 6 bases lay outside the gene matches. Germline V gene lookup returns CDR1 MNHNS and CDR2 SASEGT. The CDR3 is made up of 14 amino acids.

The genes are TRBV6-6 and TRBJ2-7; 8 bases fit TRBD1. The germline V gene has CDR1 MNHNY and CDR2 SVGAGI (reference sequence). Germline trimming cut 4 bases from V and 3 bases from J; bases unmatched to any gene: 5. The CDR3 sequence is 14 residues long. CDR3 coding DNA: TGTGCCAGCAGTTTCAGACAGGGGTACTACGAGCAGTACTTC. Its protein product is CASSFRQGYYEQYF.

V is TRBV23-1 and J is TRBJ2-2; 7 bases are a match to TRBD1. TRBV23-1 is filed as an ORF, its function uncertain. The CDR3 has 15 amino acids. Unmatched junction bases numbered 8, after V lost 6 bases and J lost 4 bases. The CDR3 sequence is CASRWDSRGTGELFF. The CDR3 DNA follows: TGCGCCAGCAGGTGGGACAGTCGGGGCACCGGGGAGCTGTTTTTT.

The chain carries TRBV6-6 and TRBJ2-1; perhaps TRBD1 as D (7 bases). V was trimmed by 2 bases and J by 6 bases, leaving 14 bases between them. The CDR3 totals 15 residues. Germline V lookup: CDR1 MNHNY, CDR2 SVGAGI (reference sequence). CDR3 coding DNA: TGTGCCAGCAGTTACATACAGGGGAGGTTCAATGAGCAGTTCTTC. Protein product: CASSYIQGRFNEQFF.

The V gene is TRBV19, the J gene TRBJ2-2; 9 positions agree with TRBD1. Per the germline V gene, CDR1 is LNHDA and CDR2 is SQIVND (reference sequence). CDR3 length: 15 amino acids. V shed 5 bases, J shed 4 bases, and the junction held 5 bases outside the gene matches. The CDR3: CASSPRTGVTGELFF. The DNA for the CDR3 is TGTGCCAGTAGTCCCCGGACAGGGGTCACCGGGGAGCTGTTTTTT.

This clone was counted a few times. The chain couples TRBV11-1 to TRBJ1-1; D is undetermined. There are 15 residues in the CDR3. V was clipped by 8 bases and J by 0 bases, with 16 bases between them. Germline lookup yields CDR1 SGHAT and CDR2 FQDESV (reference sequence). The CDR3 protein is CASVPTTGLNTEAFF. In nucleotides, the CDR3 is TGTGCCAGCGTTCCCACGACCGGACTGAACACTGAAGCTTTCTTT. The variable domain in full, completed from reference TRBV11-1 and TRBJ1-1, reads EAEVAQSPRYKITEKSQAVAFWCDPISGHATLYWYRQILGQGPELLVQFQDESVVDDSQLPKDRFSAERLKGVDSTLKIQPAELGDSAMYLCASVPTTGLNTEAFFGQGTRLTVV.

This clone was observed once. The chain couples TRBV7-6 to TRBJ2-7; no reliable D call. V lost 5 bases, J lost 1 base, and 15 bases lay in between. Germline V gene data show CDR1 as SGHVS and CDR2 as FNYEAQ. The CDR3 is 15 amino acids. The CDR3 is CASSRLGSPSYEQYF. CDR3 nucleotide sequence: TGTGCCAGCAGCCGATTGGGCAGCCCGTCCTACGAGCAGTACTTC.

The rearrangement links TRBV6-6 to TRBJ2-1; 8 bases agree with TRBD2. CDR3 length: 14 amino acids. Trimming took 6 bases from V and 6 from J; bases not matched to a gene: 7. Germline V gene sequence: CDR1 MNHNY, CDR2 SVGAGI (reference sequence). CDR3 residues: CASSAGLVPNEQFF. CDR3 bases: TGTGCCAGCAGCGCGGGACTAGTCCCCAATGAGCAGTTCTTC.

The V call is TRBV6-1, the J call TRBJ2-3, with TRBD2 matching over 9 bases. The V gene's germline CDR1 is MNHNS and CDR2 SASEGT. Unmatched junction bases numbered 14, after V lost 4 bases and J lost 9 bases. The CDR3 spans 16 residues. Here the CDR3 DNA reads TGTGCCAGCAGTGGAAGCGGGACTAGCCTAGTAGACACGCAGTATTTT. Translation gives CASSGSGTSLVDTQYF.

This clone appeared a single time. The chain combines TRBV28 with TRBJ1-3; D is unclear. Per the germline V gene, CDR1 is MDHEN and CDR2 is SYDVKM. Trimming took off 1 base at V and 0 bases at J, with 10 bases between the two ends. This CDR3 is 16 amino acids long. DNA for the CDR3: TGTGCCAGCAGTTTATATCCGGTGAACTCTGGAAACACCATATATTTT. It translates to CASSLYPVNSGNTIYF. Using reference TRBV28 and TRBJ1-3 for the parts outside the CDR3, the full variable domain is DVKVTQSSRYLVKRTGEKVFLECVQDMDHENMFWYRQDPGLGLRLIYFSYDVKMKEKGDIPEGYSVSREKKERFSLILESASTNQTSMYLCASSLYPVNSGNTIYFGEGSWLTVV.

The V and J genes are TRBV2 and TRBJ1-4; no firm D call. The CDR3 is made up of 12 amino acids. From germline, CDR1 is SNHLY and CDR2 FYNNEI. V was shortened by 3 bases and J by 8 bases, with 7 bases between the two germline ends. CDR3 DNA: TGTGCCAGCAGTGAGTCTGGAGAAAAACTGTTTTTT. Its protein is CASSESGEKLFF.

The chain is built from TRBV10-3 and TRBJ1-1; possible D gene TRBD1, 6 bases. The V and J ends lost 2 bases and 3 bases respectively, with 7 bases between them. Germline values: CDR1 ENHRY, CDR2 SYGVKD. The CDR3 has 13 amino acids. The CDR3 spells CAISEAGDTEAFF. DNA for the CDR3: TGTGCCATCAGTGAGGCAGGGGACACTGAAGCTTTCTTT.

The chain is built from TRBV9 and TRBJ2-3; 8 positions match TRBD1. The germline CDR1 and CDR2 sequences are SGDLS and YYNGEE. V dropped 4 bases and J dropped 2; count of bases not matched to a gene: 18. This CDR3 has 19 amino acids. The CDR3 DNA follows: TGTGCCAGCAGCCTCCGGACAGGGTCATACACCTACAACACAGATACGCAGTATTTT. As protein: CASSLRTGSYTYNTDTQYF.

The genes are TRBV7-9 and TRBJ2-5, with D possibly TRBD2 on 5 matching bases. V was shortened by 5 bases and J by 5 bases, with 18 bases between the two germline ends. This CDR3 region has 15 residues. The germline V gene encodes CDR1 SEHNR and CDR2 FQNEAQ (reference sequence). The CDR3 sequence: CASSPVNARRETQYF. CDR3 bases: TGTGCCAGCAGCCCAGTGAATGCGAGGAGGGAGACCCAGTACTTC.

This rearrangement joins TRBV7-9 to TRBJ1-1; possibly TRBD1 for D (6 bases). In germline, CDR1 is SEHNR, CDR2 FQNEAQ (reference sequence). This CDR3 has 17 amino acids. V was trimmed by 5 bases and J by 4 bases, leaving 23 bases between them. The CDR3 loop is CASSPGGALFSGTEAFF. In nucleotides, the CDR3 is TGTGCCAGCAGCCCTGGGGGGGCATTATTTTCAGGCACTGAAGCTTTCTTT.

The genes are TRBV4-3 and TRBJ1-1; TRBD1 is a possible D gene (5 bases). Trimming cost V 0 bases and J 5 bases, with 19 bases left between them. The CDR3 sequence is 17 residues long. Germline-derived CDR1 and CDR2 are LGHNA and YSLEER. The CDR3 region is CASSQDWGRAVGTEAFF. DNA of the CDR3: TGCGCCAGCAGCCAAGATTGGGGCAGGGCAGTTGGAACTGAAGCTTTCTTT.

The chain recombines TRBV7-2 with TRBJ2-6; a possible D gene is TRBD2 (5 bases). The CDR3 sequence is 17 residues long. The germline V gene has CDR1 SGHTA and CDR2 FQGNSA. Trimming shortened V by 0 bases and J by 7 bases, and 16 bases separated the two germline ends. This CDR3 reads CASSLAPLLRGANVLTF. In nucleotides, the CDR3 is TGTGCCAGCAGCTTAGCGCCCCTCCTCCGGGGAGCCAACGTCCTGACTTTC.

The chain couples TRBV7-2 to TRBJ2-7; either TRBD1 or TRBD2 may fit D (5 bases each). Germline-derived CDR1 and CDR2 are SGHTA and FQGNSA. There are 16 residues in the CDR3. V lost 1 base to trimming and J lost 2 bases, with 15 bases between them. The CDR3: CASSLVGSGPPYEQYF. The CDR3 nucleotides are TGTGCCAGCAGCTTAGTCGGATCGGGACCCCCCTACGAGCAGTACTTC.

As DNA, the CDR3 is TGTGCCAGTAGTACCACAGGGGGCGCGGGCCATGGCTACACCTTC. This sequence encodes CASSTTGGAGHGYTF. V gene TRBV19 combines with J gene TRBJ1-2; 9 bases are shared with TRBD1. The junction had 9 bases not matched to a gene; V was cut back by 4 bases and J by 6 bases. Germline CDR1 LNHDA, CDR2 SQIVND (reference sequence). This CDR3 contains 15 residues.

The chain carries TRBV5-8 and TRBJ1-1; D unresolved. Trimming left V 1 base short and J 6 bases short, with 13 bases between. CDR1 is SGHTS, CDR2 YDEGEE, per germline. The CDR3 sequence is 14 residues long. The CDR3 reads CASSLRSTVAEAFF. The CDR3 coding sequence is TGTGCCAGCAGCTTGAGGTCTACAGTCGCTGAAGCTTTCTTT. Together with reference TRBV5-8 and TRBJ1-1, the CDR3 gives the full variable domain: EAGVTQSPTHLIKTRGQQATLRCSPISGHTSVYWYQQALGLGLQFLLWYDEGEERNRGNFPPRFSGRQFPNYSSELNVNALELEDSALYLCASSLRSTVAEAFFGQGTRLTVV.

V usage is TRBV5-4 and J usage is TRBJ2-1; TRBD2 might be the D (7 bases). CDR3 length: 15 residues. With 0 bases removed from V and 4 bases from J, the gap between germline ends came to 11 bases. The germline V gene encodes CDR1 SGHNT and CDR2 YYREEE (reference sequence). The CDR3 spells CASSLASGTYNEQFF. The DNA of the CDR3 is TGTGCCAGCAGCTTGGCGAGCGGGACATACAATGAGCAGTTCTTC.